The sequence of this T cell receptor beta chain was determined in a study of blood T cell repertoires in COVID-19. Overall study context: T cells, B-cell-depleted T cells, or PBMCs provided the cDNA or gDNA that served as material.

Method: immunoSEQ multiplex PCR; TCRdb's copy keeps in-frame clones and lacks some. The sample yields approximately 250,000 clones, just under 90% seen once. In terms of age and location, participants ranged from roughly 18 to 95 years and lived in about two dozen US areas. Sequencing was carried out using PBMCs or T cells enriched from blood (not recorded which). This TCR came from a woman aged 25 to 39 with acute COVID-19.

DNA for the CDR3: TGTGCCAGCAGCCACCCTACCGGGAGGGCCCCCGAGACCCAGTACTTC. Translating it yields CASSHPTGRAPETQYF. The J gene is TRBJ2-5, the V gene TRBV14, with 8 positions matching TRBD2. The V segment lost 3 bases and the J segment 5 bases; nucleotides outside the gene matches: 11. The CDR3 runs 16 residues. The V gene's germline CDR1 is SGHDN and CDR2 FVKESK.